The text below deals with one T cell receptor (beta chain). The CDR3 loop spans 15 amino acids. Germline V lookup: CDR1 MNHEY, CDR2 SVGAGI. V was shortened by 2 bases and J by 0 bases, with 10 bases between the two germline ends. This entry is derived from a study of T cells after somatic rescue of genetic block. The repertoire was sequenced with immunoSEQ multiplex PCR; TCRdb's copy has only in-frame clones and lacks some. The sample contains 65,000 to 70,000 clones, about 91% of which appear only once. This receptor was obtained from a man aged 40-49 years. Sequenced material: peripheral blood mononuclear cells (PBMCs). This sequence joins TRBV6-5 and TRBJ2-5; no definite D call. The CDR3 region has the DNA TGTGCCAGCAGTTACGACGGGCAGTACCAAGAGACCCAGTACTTC. This codes for CASSYDGQYQETQYF.